The 10 T cell receptor beta chains reported below all come from one sample, sequenced in a study of shared clonotypes between healthy human individuals. Using immunoSEQ multiplex PCR, the repertoire was profiled, and TCRdb retains in-frame clones only, with some absent. The sample includes over 1.4 million clones, more than 95% of them seen just once. The sequencing input was naive CD4+ T cells sorted from blood. The subset: CD45RA+ positively selected. Receptors originate from a man aged 25-45 years in good health.

The chain's CDR3 is CASSPLADFPGNTIYF. The CDR3 region has the DNA TGTGCCAGCTCACCACTGGCGGATTTTCCTGGAAACACCATATATTTT. The chain carries TRBV18 and TRBJ1-3; D unresolved. The V gene lost 1 base and the J gene lost 2 bases, with 12 bases spanning the gap. CDR3 length: 16 residues. Germline-derived CDR1 and CDR2 are KGHSH and LQKENI.

The genes are TRBV29-1 and TRBJ1-3, with TRBD1 matching over 8 bases. CDR1 is SQVTM, CDR2 ANQGSEA, per germline. V lost 3 bases and J lost 4; bases outside the gene matches: 5. The length of the CDR3 is 14 residues. Written as DNA, the CDR3 is TGCAGCGTTGACGGGACAGGAGGCGGAAACACCATATATTTT. Amino acid sequence: CSVDGTGGGNTIYF.

The chain is built from TRBV7-9 and TRBJ2-7; 9 bases map to TRBD2. This CDR3 contains 16 residues. Germline CDR1 reads SEHNR; CDR2 reads FQNEAQ (reference sequence). Trimming removed 1 base from V and 4 bases from J; junction bases left unmatched: 8. The CDR3 bases are TGTGCCAGCAGCTTAGATTTTGCGGGAGGGCTTTACGAGCAGTACTTC. Protein: CASSLDFAGGLYEQYF.

This chain connects TRBV19 to TRBJ2-1; possible D gene TRBD1, 6 bases. Germline V lookup: CDR1 LNHDA, CDR2 SQIVND (reference sequence). Trimming pared 1 base from V and 4 bases from J, leaving 11 bases between. CDR3 size: 15 residues. The CDR3 DNA follows: TGTGCCAGTAGTATAGTGGGGCAGGGGTACAATGAGCAGTTCTTC. It yields the protein CASSIVGQGYNEQFF.

V and J are TRBV11-2 and TRBJ1-1; D gene unclear. Germline assignment: CDR1 SGHAT and CDR2 FQNNGV. V lost 1 base and J 3 bases, leaving 9 bases between the germline ends. CDR3 length: 14 amino acids. The CDR3 is CASSLAPSYTEAFF. CDR3 bases: TGTGCCAGCAGCTTAGCACCCTCTTACACTGAAGCTTTCTTT.

The chain's CDR3 is CAASLSGSFTGELFF. CDR3 DNA sequence: TGTGCCGCCAGCCTCAGCGGGAGTTTTACCGGGGAGCTGTTTTTT. The V gene is TRBV6-1, the J gene TRBJ2-2; 8 bases fit TRBD2. V gave up 11 bases and J gave up 5 bases; unmatched junction bases: 13. The germline V gene has CDR1 MNHNS and CDR2 SASEGT. This CDR3 is 15 amino acids long.

This chain links TRBV12-5 with TRBJ2-2; D is uncertain. This CDR3 has 13 residues. V lost 2 bases, J lost 6 bases, and 7 bases lay in between. Germline V gene data show CDR1 as LGHNT and CDR2 as FRNRAP. CDR3 region: CASGLSASGELFF. CDR3 nucleotide sequence: TGTGCTAGTGGTTTGAGTGCGTCCGGGGAGCTGTTTTTT.

The rearrangement links TRBV5-4 to TRBJ2-1, with a tentative D call TRBD2 (6 bases). V was pared by 1 base and J by 7 bases, with 18 bases between. CDR3 length: 16 residues. Germline-derived CDR1 and CDR2 are SGHNT and YYREEE (reference sequence). In nucleotides, the CDR3 is TGTGCCAGCAGCTTGTGGGCGGGACTCACAAAGAATGAGCAGTTCTTC. Its translation: CASSLWAGLTKNEQFF. Filled out from reference TRBV5-4 and TRBJ2-1, the complete variable domain reads ETGVTQSPTHLIKTRGQQVTLRCSSQSGHNTVSWYQQALGQGPQFIFQYYREEENGRGNFPPRFSGLQFPNYSSELNVNALELDDSALYLCASSLWAGLTKNEQFFGPGTRLTVL.

V is TRBV5-1 and J is TRBJ2-7, with TRBD2 as a possible D gene (6 bases). The germline V and J ends were trimmed by 1 base and 5 bases, with 19 bases remaining between them. The length of the CDR3 is 16 residues. Germline CDR1 is SGHRS and CDR2 is YFSETQ. As DNA, the CDR3 is TGCGCCAGCAGCTTGTTGGAGGGGTCAGGGTTCGACGAGCAGTACTTC. This codes for CASSLLEGSGFDEQYF.

The gene calls are TRBV10-3 and TRBJ1-2; 8 bases map to TRBD1. Per the germline V gene, CDR1 is ENHRY and CDR2 is SYGVKD. Germline trimming cut 7 bases from V and 3 bases from J; bases unmatched to any gene: 7. This CDR3 spans 14 amino acids. In DNA form, the CDR3 reads TGTGCCATCAAATCCTTGGACAGGGACTATGGCTACACCTTC. Translating it yields CAIKSLDRDYGYTF.